This TCR beta chain was recorded in a study of OX40 agonist ivuxolimab in advanced cancers. Study overall: One patient with hepatocellular carcinoma and two with cutaneous melanoma, three in all, had partial responses.

Assay: immunoSEQ multiplex PCR; the TCRdb copy retains only in-frame clones and omits some. In the table there are approximately 90,000 clones, 80% to 90% of which are singletons. Points on this clone: Its antigen is not known.

Study-wide findings and caveats: Normalized T-cell clonal expansion was also low in some nonresponders. Those patients achieving a partial response at 0.1-3.0 mg/kg showed among the lowest clonal expansion. In the 0.1 to 3.0 mg/kg range, CD4+ and CD8+ blood T cells had expanded clonally by week 6.

This sequence originates from an adult with an advanced solid tumor such as melanoma, head and neck, liver or kidney cancer. The sequencing used CD4+ or CD8+ T cells sorted from blood, collected in a trial of the OX40 agonist ivuxolimab.

The CDR3: CATSRDQGVGFF. CDR3 nucleotides: TGTGCCACCAGCAGAGATCAAGGGGTAGGGTTTTTT. The V gene is TRBV15, the J gene TRBJ1-4, with D maybe TRBD1 (5 bases). CDR1 LNHNV and CDR2 YYDKDF come from the germline V gene (reference sequence). Between the trimmed V and J ends, which lost 0 bases and 16 bases, there was a span of 12 bases. The CDR3 totals 12 residues.